This TCR beta chain was captured in a study of T cells in Graves' hyperthyroidism and ophthalmopathy. Germline values: CDR1 MNHNS, CDR2 SASEGT. The germline V and J ends were trimmed by 4 bases and 4 bases, with 7 bases remaining between them. This CDR3 has 12 amino acids. This clonotype has at least ten counts. The investigators amplified TCR beta CDR3 regions from RNA transcripts. The HTBI primer set drove a first-round RT-PCR of the TCR CDR3. MiXCR was run by TCRdb on the multiplex PCR reads, yielding one entry per CDR3 protein. The data contain around 620,000 distinct CDR3 sequences, approximately 15% of them singletons.

This chain links TRBV6-1 with TRBJ1-2, with D tentatively TRBD1 (6 bases). This receptor was identified in a woman younger than 35 with Graves' ophthalmopathy. Sequencing input: blood. The CDR3 DNA sequence: TGTGCCAGCAGTGTGACAGGCTATGGCTACACCTTC. Encoded protein: CASSVTGYGYTF.